This T cell receptor beta chain appears in the sequencing data of a study of T cell responses to AZD1222 COVID-19 vaccine. This CDR3 is 15 amino acids long. V lost 3 bases, J lost 3 bases, and 6 bases stayed unmatched. CDR1 is MNHNS and CDR2 is SASEGT in the germline V gene. TCRdb's copy holds only in-frame clones and misses some; the assay was immunoSEQ multiplex PCR. The sample records approximately 140,000 clones, about nine tenths being singletons. This sample comprised peripheral blood, obtained on day 0 of MenACWY control vaccination. This sequence joins TRBV6-1 and TRBJ2-7; 9 nucleotides match TRBD1. The sequence was obtained from an adult in good health. This CDR3 is CASSDPGQGNYEQYF. The CDR3 nucleotides read TGTGCCAGCAGTGATCCGGGACAGGGCAACTACGAGCAGTACTTC.